One and the same sample provided the 7 T cell receptor beta chains below, sequenced in a study of glioma-infiltrating T cells. Amplification of TCR alpha and beta CDR3 regions from RNA used iRepertoire nested multiplex PCR. TCRdb reprocessed the multiplex PCR reads with MiXCR, giving one entry per CDR3 protein. The table records approximately 120,000 distinct CDR3 sequences, 20% to 25% of them present only once. Sequencing input: glioma tissue, nonneoplastic brain tissue, or PBMCs (not recorded which). The receptor set was obtained from a human donor with low-grade glioma or glioblastoma, undergoing nonglioma brain surgery, or in good health (not recorded which).

This clonotype has ten or more counts. The chain has TRBV7-2 and TRBJ2-1, with D unclear. V lost 5 bases to trimming and J lost 9 bases, with 14 bases between them. Per the germline V gene, CDR1 is SGHTA and CDR2 is FQGNSA. The CDR3 is 13 amino acids. Here the CDR3 reads CASSLRLPVEQFF. DNA for the CDR3: TGTGCCAGCAGCCTAAGACTTCCGGTTGAGCAGTTCTTC. The full variable domain, rest sourced from reference TRBV7-2 and TRBJ2-1, is GAGVSQSPSNKVTEKGKDVELRCDPISGHTALYWYRQSLGQGLEFLIYFQGNSAPDKSGLPSDRFSAERTGGSVSTLTIQRTQQEDSAVYLCASSLRLPVEQFFGPGTRLTVL.

This clonotype was observed many times. The chain links TRBV28 to TRBJ2-7; TRBD1 aligns across 9 bases. The CDR3 length is 15 residues. Germline loops: CDR1 MDHEN, CDR2 SYDVKM. V dropped 7 bases and J dropped 6; count of bases not matched to a gene: 13. As DNA, the CDR3 is TGTGCCAGCACCCGAGGTGGGACAGGGTCCGGCGAGCAGTACTTC. As protein: CASTRGGTGSGEQYF. Complete variable domain (other parts from reference TRBV28 and TRBJ2-7): DVKVTQSSRYLVKRTGEKVFLECVQDMDHENMFWYRQDPGLGLRLIYFSYDVKMKEKGDIPEGYSVSREKKERFSLILESASTNQTSMYLCASTRGGTGSGEQYFGPGTRLTVT.

This clonotype was counted at least ten times. The J gene is TRBJ1-5, the V gene TRBV28; 8 bases match TRBD1. V was pared by 6 bases and J by 6 bases, with 10 bases of the junction left unmatched. The germline gives CDR1 MDHEN, CDR2 SYDVKM. The CDR3 is 15 residues long. The CDR3 DNA sequence: TGTGCCAGCAGCGAGAGAACAGGGGGGGTTCAGCCCCAGCATTTT. It encodes CASSERTGGVQPQHF.

This clonotype was observed many times. The chain has TRBV28 and TRBJ1-1; D not certain. The CDR3 is 12 amino acids. Between the trimmed V and J ends, which lost 5 bases and 1 base, there was a span of 5 bases. Looked up from germline, CDR1 is MDHEN and CDR2 is SYDVKM. As DNA, the CDR3 is TGTGCCAGCAGTAAACCGAACACTGAAGCTTTCTTT. The encoded protein is CASSKPNTEAFF.

This clonotype has at least ten counts. The chain carries TRBV6-1 and TRBJ2-7, with D possibly matching TRBD1 (6 bases). The CDR3 runs 14 residues. V lost 4 bases and J lost 0, with 10 bases in between. Looked up from germline, CDR1 is MNHNS and CDR2 is SASEGT. This CDR3 is CASSGRTDSYEQYF. In nucleotides, the CDR3 is TGTGCCAGCAGTGGCCGGACAGACTCCTACGAGCAGTACTTC.

This clonotype was recorded only once. This may come from a read error, since a much larger clone is one base off. Written as DNA, the CDR3 is TGTGCCAGCAGTTTTAGGCGCGGGCAGTACTTC. It specifies CASSFRRGQYF. The chain links TRBV28 to TRBJ2-7; D gene ambiguous. The V gene lost 3 bases and the J gene lost 9 bases, with 9 bases spanning the gap. This CDR3 comprises 11 residues. Germline-derived CDR1 and CDR2 are MDHEN and SYDVKM.

The table lists this clonotype with many counts. V is TRBV6-6 and J is TRBJ2-5; TRBD2 aligns across 15 bases. Germline values: CDR1 MNHNY, CDR2 SVGAGI (reference sequence). This CDR3 has 22 residues. Losses at the gene ends were 0 bases for V and 2 bases for J; bases not matched to a gene: 16. CDR3 DNA sequence: TGTGCCAGCAGTTACTCAAGCTTAAGGACTAGCGGGAGGGCCGTCGGGCAAGAGACCCAGTACTTC. Translating it yields CASSYSSLRTSGRAVGQETQYF.